The 21 T cell receptor beta chains in this list originate from one sample, sequenced in a study of control samples from healthy donors and cancer patients. The data were produced by immunoSEQ multiplex PCR, yet TCRdb's version contains in-frame clones alone and is incomplete. The sample lists fewer than 200,000 clones; 85% to 95% were seen once. What was sequenced was blood. These TCRs come from a woman aged 55-70 years in good health.

V is TRBV7-2 and J is TRBJ1-1, with a tentative D call TRBD1 (6 bases). The length of the CDR3 is 13 residues. The V gene's germline CDR1 is SGHTA and CDR2 FQGNSA. V lost 3 bases, J lost 5 bases, and 10 bases lay in between. CDR3 in amino acids: CASSFDRRTEAFF. CDR3 sequence (DNA): TGTGCCAGCAGCTTCGACAGGCGGACTGAAGCTTTCTTT.

The chain uses TRBV10-3 and TRBJ1-5; D gene unclear. The CDR3 is made up of 13 amino acids. V was trimmed by 7 bases and J by 3 bases, leaving 10 bases between them. The germline CDR1 and CDR2 sequences are ENHRY and SYGVKD. The CDR3: CAIMKGDNQPQHF. The CDR3 DNA follows: TGTGCCATCATGAAGGGTGACAATCAGCCCCAGCATTTT.

The chain has TRBV6-1 and TRBJ2-7; D uncertain. Germline V lookup: CDR1 MNHNS, CDR2 SASEGT. The CDR3 runs to 14 residues. V was pared by 2 bases and J by 2 bases, with 10 bases between. For the CDR3, the DNA is TGTGCCAGCAGTGAACAAAGTAGGACCTACGAGCAGTACTTC. Its translation: CASSEQSRTYEQYF.

V is TRBV6-5 and J is TRBJ2-7; 8 nucleotides line up with TRBD1. The CDR3 is 15 amino acids. Per the germline V gene, CDR1 is MNHEY and CDR2 is SVGAGI. Unmatched junction bases numbered 6, after V lost 2 bases and J lost 3 bases. The CDR3 loop reads CASSYAQGAVYEQYF. CDR3 coding DNA: TGTGCCAGCAGTTACGCCCAGGGGGCGGTCTACGAGCAGTACTTC.

The chain links TRBV21-1 to TRBJ1-4; the DNA was not used to check the table's D call, TRBD1. TRBV21-1 is a listed pseudogene. The length of the CDR3 is 20 residues. CDR3 region: CASTIFRWRGRLQDIEKLFF. DNA for the CDR3: TGTGCCAGCACGATCTTTAGGTGGAGGGGGCGCCTCCAAGATATAGAAAAACTGTTTTTT.

The gene calls are TRBV19 and TRBJ1-2, with D maybe TRBD1 (5 bases). There are 16 residues in the CDR3. CDR1 is LNHDA and CDR2 is SQIVND in the germline V gene (reference sequence). With 4 bases removed from V and 0 bases from J, the gap between germline ends came to 15 bases. For the CDR3, the DNA is TGTGCCAGTAGTAAAGGCTGGGGCTCGGCTAACTATGGCTACACCTTC. It is translated as CASSKGWGSANYGYTF.

V and J are TRBV9 and TRBJ1-6; no reliable D call. Germline CDR1 SGDLS, CDR2 YYNGEE. The CDR3 totals 14 residues. Between the trimmed V and J ends, which lost 0 bases and 9 bases, there was a span of 10 bases. The CDR3 DNA sequence: TGTGCCAGCAGCGTAGGGGTCGAGGGTTCACCCCTCCACTTT. Translated, it gives CASSVGVEGSPLHF.

V usage is TRBV6-5 and J usage is TRBJ1-2; unclear D gene. V dropped 0 bases and J dropped 2 bases, with 10 bases sitting between them. CDR1 is MNHEY and CDR2 is SVGAGI in the germline V gene. The CDR3 is made up of 15 amino acids. CDR3 coding DNA: TGTGCCAGCAGTTACTCGGGCCACAGCAACTATGGCTACACCTTC. It is translated as CASSYSGHSNYGYTF.

V is TRBV10-1 and J is TRBJ1-3, with 7 bases that match TRBD1. This CDR3 is 13 amino acids long. Germline lookup yields CDR1 WNHNN and CDR2 SYGVQD (reference sequence). V lost 8 bases to trimming and J lost 1 base; unmatched junction nucleotides: 2. The CDR3 sequence is CASGDSSGNTIYF. Here the CDR3 DNA reads TGCGCCAGCGGGGACAGTTCTGGAAACACCATATATTTT.

The chain's CDR3 is CASSYSGAGGNEQFF. CDR3 nucleotides: TGTGCCAGCAGCTATAGCGGGGCAGGTGGGAATGAGCAGTTCTTC. V gene TRBV27 combines with J gene TRBJ2-1; 8 nucleotides agree with TRBD2. J was trimmed by 7 bases and V by 6 bases; bases with no gene match: 11. Germline values: CDR1 MNHEY, CDR2 SMNVEV (reference sequence). The CDR3 has 15 residues.

The V and J genes are TRBV19 and TRBJ1-6; unclear D gene. Germline loops: CDR1 LNHDA, CDR2 SQIVND (reference sequence). The CDR3 sequence is 15 residues long. V lost 3 bases and J 5 bases, leaving 11 bases between the germline ends. The CDR3 loop is CASSILAVHNSPLHF. DNA of the CDR3: TGTGCCAGTAGTATTTTGGCAGTCCATAATTCACCCCTCCACTTT.

The genes are TRBV18 and TRBJ2-7, with unresolved D. Trimming took off 8 bases at V and 4 bases at J, with 12 bases between the two ends. Germline values: CDR1 KGHSH, CDR2 LQKENI. This CDR3 spans 12 amino acids. For the CDR3, the DNA is TGTGCCAGCGCCCCCAGGCAGTACGAGCAGTACTTC. Translation: CASAPRQYEQYF.

The V and J genes are TRBV7-2 and TRBJ2-4; D is possibly TRBD1 (6 bases). The CDR3 loop spans 12 amino acids. Germline CDR1 and CDR2: SGHTA and FQGNSA. Trimming left V 5 bases short and J 11 bases short, with 13 bases between. The DNA of the CDR3 is TGTGCCAGCAGCCGGACAGACCTCGTTCAGTACTTC. This encodes CASSRTDLVQYF.

V is TRBV2 and J is TRBJ2-5; 7 nucleotides align to TRBD1. Germline values: CDR1 SNHLY, CDR2 FYNNEI. Trimming at V came to 6 bases and at J to 2 bases, leaving 6 bases not matched to a gene. CDR3 length: 14 amino acids. CDR3 sequence: CASRNRGGQETQYF. The CDR3 DNA is TGTGCCAGCAGGAACAGGGGCGGTCAAGAGACCCAGTACTTC.

The genes are TRBV19 and TRBJ1-4; 8 bases match TRBD1. This CDR3 region has 14 residues. The V segment lost 5 bases and the J segment 3 bases; nucleotides outside the gene matches: 2. CDR1 is LNHDA, CDR2 SQIVND, per germline (reference sequence). The DNA of the CDR3 is TGTGCCAGTAGTGCGGGACAGGCTAATGAAAAACTGTTTTTT. Its translation: CASSAGQANEKLFF.

This chain connects TRBV9 to TRBJ2-3, with a possible D match to TRBD2 (5 bases). Germline V gene sequence: CDR1 SGDLS, CDR2 YYNGEE. CDR3 length: 13 amino acids. V lost 3 bases to trimming and J lost 6 bases, with 11 bases between them. This CDR3 is CASSGSVPDTQYF. The CDR3 region has the DNA TGTGCCAGCAGCGGTAGCGTGCCCGATACGCAGTATTTT.

The CDR3 DNA is TGTGCCAGCAGCCAAGCGGGGCGCTCCTACGAGCAGTACTTC. Residues: CASSQAGRSYEQYF. This chain joins TRBV4-2 and TRBJ2-7; D possibly uses TRBD1 or TRBD2 (5 bases each). The CDR3 is 14 amino acids. Trimming pared 1 base from V and 0 bases from J, leaving 7 bases between. From germline, CDR1 is LGHNA and CDR2 YNFKEQ.

CDR3 protein: CASSLQVSNSPLHF. CDR3 coding DNA: TGTGCCAGCAGCTTACAGGTTTCGAATTCACCCCTCCACTTT. V gene TRBV11-2 combines with J gene TRBJ1-6, with D uncertain. The CDR3 extends over 14 amino acids. In germline, CDR1 is SGHAT, CDR2 FQNNGV. V was shortened by 2 bases and J by 7 bases, with 9 bases between the two germline ends.

The chain carries TRBV6-5 and TRBJ1-6; D is unresolved. Deletions cut 2 bases from V and 9 bases from J, with 8 bases between. Germline V gene sequence: CDR1 MNHEY, CDR2 SVGAGI. The length of the CDR3 is 13 residues. This chain's CDR3 is CASSYRQISPLHF. CDR3 DNA sequence: TGTGCCAGCAGTTACCGTCAGATTTCACCCCTCCACTTT.

The V call is TRBV7-2, the J call TRBJ1-6; 8 bases are shared with TRBD1. The CDR3 covers 19 residues. Germline CDR1 SGHTA, CDR2 FQGNSA. V trimming: 0 bases; J trimming: 1 base; junction bases outside the gene matches: 8. The chain's CDR3 is CASSLARQGAVSYNSPLHF. The CDR3 DNA reads TGTGCCAGCAGCTTAGCGCGGCAGGGGGCGGTATCCTATAATTCACCCCTCCACTTT.

The genes are TRBV18 and TRBJ1-4; 11 positions match TRBD1. The trim removed 1 base at V and 3 bases at J, leaving 7 bases unmatched. CDR1 and CDR2 from the germline V gene are KGHSH and LQKENI. The CDR3 runs 18 residues. The CDR3 reads CASSPQGTGGVANEKLFF. CDR3 DNA: TGTGCCAGCTCACCACAAGGGACAGGGGGAGTGGCTAATGAAAAACTGTTTTTT.